One sample yielded the 2 T cell receptor beta chains listed below, sequenced in a study of identifying expanded T cells in peripheral blood (dated by TCRdb to between 2017 and 2020). Library generation was performed with the immunoSEQ multiplex PCR assay. In its TCRdb copy, this immuneACCESS table keeps in-frame sequences only and misses some clones. Where compared with another copy, unresolved V genes explain less than half of these, and the others have no known cause. The sample profile shows over 90,000 clones; approximately 90% of them were found once. The ten largest clones represent roughly an eighth of the sample. Sequencing was carried out using blood. The receptors here all came from a person between 18 and 70 years old in good health.

This chain joins TRBV5-6 and TRBJ2-3, with D perhaps TRBD1 (6 bases). The CDR3 is 16 amino acids. Between the trimmed V and J ends, which lost 4 bases and 0 bases, there was a span of 15 bases. Germline V gene sequence: CDR1 SGHDT, CDR2 YYEEEE. The CDR3 region has the DNA TGTGCCAGCAGCAGCCGGACAGCCGCTAGCACAGATACGCAGTATTTT. Translated: CASSSRTAASTDTQYF.

The gene calls are TRBV5-6 and TRBJ2-1; D unresolved. The CDR3 is 13 residues long. V lost 4 bases and J lost 3, with 8 bases in between. Germline V gene sequence: CDR1 SGHDT, CDR2 YYEEEE. CDR3 amino acids: CASSQRRYNEQFF. CDR3 DNA sequence: TGTGCCAGCAGCCAAAGGCGCTACAATGAGCAGTTCTTC.